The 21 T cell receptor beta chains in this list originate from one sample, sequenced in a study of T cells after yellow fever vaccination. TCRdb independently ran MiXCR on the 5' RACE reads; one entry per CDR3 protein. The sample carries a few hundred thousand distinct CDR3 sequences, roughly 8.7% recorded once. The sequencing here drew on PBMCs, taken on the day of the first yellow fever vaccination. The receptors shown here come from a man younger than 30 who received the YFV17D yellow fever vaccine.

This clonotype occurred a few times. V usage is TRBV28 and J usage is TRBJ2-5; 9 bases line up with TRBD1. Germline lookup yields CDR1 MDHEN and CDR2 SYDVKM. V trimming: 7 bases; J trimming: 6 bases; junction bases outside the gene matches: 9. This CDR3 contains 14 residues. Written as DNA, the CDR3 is TGTGCCAGCAAAGAACTGGGACAGGGAAAGACCCAGTACTTC. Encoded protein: CASKELGQGKTQYF.

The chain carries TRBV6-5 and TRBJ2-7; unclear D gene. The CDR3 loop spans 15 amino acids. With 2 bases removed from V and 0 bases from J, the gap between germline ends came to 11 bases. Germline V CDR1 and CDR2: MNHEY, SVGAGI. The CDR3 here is CASSYLTHSSYEQYF. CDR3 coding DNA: TGTGCCAGCAGTTACCTGACCCATAGCTCCTACGAGCAGTACTTC.

This CDR3 is CATRPGGQMTKLNVRIYEQYV. CDR3 nucleotide sequence: TGCGCCACCCGACCGGGGGGACAGATGACAAAACTAAACGTGAGGATATACGAGCAGTACGTC. This chain links TRBV4-3 with TRBJ2-7; either TRBD1 or TRBD2 may fit D (7 bases each). CDR3 length equals 21 residues. Trimming took 10 bases from V and 4 from J, leaving 41 bases between them. Germline CDR1 is LGHNA and CDR2 is YSLEER.

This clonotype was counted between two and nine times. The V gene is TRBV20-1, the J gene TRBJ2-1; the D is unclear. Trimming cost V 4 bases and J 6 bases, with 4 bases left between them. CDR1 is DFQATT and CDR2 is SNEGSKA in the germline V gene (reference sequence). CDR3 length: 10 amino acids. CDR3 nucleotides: TGCAGTGCTACGAGCAATGAGCAGTTCTTC. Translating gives CSATSNEQFF.

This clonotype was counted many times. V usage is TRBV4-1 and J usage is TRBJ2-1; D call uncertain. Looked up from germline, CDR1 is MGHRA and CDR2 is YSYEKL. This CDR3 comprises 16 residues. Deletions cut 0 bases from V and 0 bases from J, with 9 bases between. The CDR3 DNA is TGCGCCAGCAGCCAAGAAATCTCTCCCTCCTACAATGAGCAGTTCTTC. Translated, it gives CASSQEISPSYNEQFF.

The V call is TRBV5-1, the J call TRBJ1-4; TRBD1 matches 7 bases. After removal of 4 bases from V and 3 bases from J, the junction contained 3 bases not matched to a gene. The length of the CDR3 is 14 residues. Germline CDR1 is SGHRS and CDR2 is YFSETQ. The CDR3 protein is CASSQGDANEKLFF. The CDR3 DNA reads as TGCGCCAGCAGCCAGGGGGACGCTAATGAAAAACTGTTTTTT.

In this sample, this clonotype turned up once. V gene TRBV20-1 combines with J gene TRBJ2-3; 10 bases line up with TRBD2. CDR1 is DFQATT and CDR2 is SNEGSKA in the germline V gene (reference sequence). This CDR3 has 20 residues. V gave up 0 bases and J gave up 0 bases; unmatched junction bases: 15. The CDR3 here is CSARDLGTSAISPSTDTQYF. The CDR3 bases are TGCAGTGCTAGAGATCTAGGGACTAGCGCTATAAGCCCTAGCACAGATACGCAGTATTTT.

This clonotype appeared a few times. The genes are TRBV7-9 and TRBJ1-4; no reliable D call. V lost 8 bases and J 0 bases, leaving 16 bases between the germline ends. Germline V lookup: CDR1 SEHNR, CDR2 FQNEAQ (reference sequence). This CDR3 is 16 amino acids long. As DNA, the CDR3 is TGTGCCAGCGGTACTGGGTACAGTGCAACTAATGAAAAACTGTTTTTT. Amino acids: CASGTGYSATNEKLFF.

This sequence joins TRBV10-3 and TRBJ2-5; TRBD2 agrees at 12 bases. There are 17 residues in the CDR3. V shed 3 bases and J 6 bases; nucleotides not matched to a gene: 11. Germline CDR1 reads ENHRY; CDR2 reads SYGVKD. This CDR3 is CAISDPRLAGAQQTQYF. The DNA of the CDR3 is TGTGCCATCAGTGACCCTCGACTAGCGGGGGCTCAACAGACCCAGTACTTC.

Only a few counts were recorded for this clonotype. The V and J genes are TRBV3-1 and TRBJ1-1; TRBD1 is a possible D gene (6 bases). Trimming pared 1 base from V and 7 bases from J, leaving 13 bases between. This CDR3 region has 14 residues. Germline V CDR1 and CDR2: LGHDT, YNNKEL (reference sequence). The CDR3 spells CASSQAGTKYEAFF. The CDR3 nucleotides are TGTGCCAGCAGCCAAGCGGGGACAAAATATGAAGCTTTCTTT.

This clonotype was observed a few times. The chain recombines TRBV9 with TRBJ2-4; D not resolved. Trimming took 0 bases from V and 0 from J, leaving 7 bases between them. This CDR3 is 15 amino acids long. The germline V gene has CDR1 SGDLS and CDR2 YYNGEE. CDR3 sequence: CASSVGPGAKNIQYF. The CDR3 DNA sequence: TGTGCCAGCAGCGTAGGGCCGGGAGCCAAAAACATTCAGTACTTC. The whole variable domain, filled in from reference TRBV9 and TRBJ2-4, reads DSGVTQTPKHLITATGQRVTLRCSPRSGDLSVYWYQQSLDQGLQFLIQYYNGEERAKGNILERFSAQQFPDLHSELNLSSLELGDSALYFCASSVGPGAKNIQYFGAGTRLSVL.

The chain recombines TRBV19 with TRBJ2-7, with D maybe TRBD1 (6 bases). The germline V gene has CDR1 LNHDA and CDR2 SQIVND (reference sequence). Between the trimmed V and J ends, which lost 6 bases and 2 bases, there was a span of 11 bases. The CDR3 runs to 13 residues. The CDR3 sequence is CASSPGQAYEQYF. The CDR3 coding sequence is TGTGCCAGTAGCCCGGGACAAGCCTACGAGCAGTACTTC.

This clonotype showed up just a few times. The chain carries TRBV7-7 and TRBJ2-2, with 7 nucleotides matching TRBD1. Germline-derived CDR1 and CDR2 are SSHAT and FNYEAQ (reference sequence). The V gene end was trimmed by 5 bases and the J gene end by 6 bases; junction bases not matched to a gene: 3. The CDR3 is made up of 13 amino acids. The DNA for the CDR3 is TGTGCCAGCAGCGCGGACAGGCCCGGGGAGCTGTTTTTT. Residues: CASSADRPGELFF.

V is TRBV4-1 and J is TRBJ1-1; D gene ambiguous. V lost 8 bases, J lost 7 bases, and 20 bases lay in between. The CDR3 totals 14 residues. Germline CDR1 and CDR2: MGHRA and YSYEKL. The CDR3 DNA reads TGCGCCAGCCGCGGTGAGGGAGCCATCGATGAAGCTTTCTTT. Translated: CASRGEGAIDEAFF.

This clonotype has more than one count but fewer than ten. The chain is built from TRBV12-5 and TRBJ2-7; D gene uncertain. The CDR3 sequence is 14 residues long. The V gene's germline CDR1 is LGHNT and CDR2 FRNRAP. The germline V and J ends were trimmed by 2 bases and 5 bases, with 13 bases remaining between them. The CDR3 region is CASGLMSERDEQYF. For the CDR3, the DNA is TGTGCTAGTGGTTTGATGTCTGAGAGAGACGAGCAGTACTTC.

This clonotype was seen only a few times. CDR3 coding DNA: TGTGCCAGCAGCGTTCTCACAGTTGGGGACGAGCAGTACGTC. It codes for CASSVLTVGDEQYV. The chain couples TRBV2 to TRBJ2-7; no definite D call. The CDR3 covers 14 residues. The V gene lost 6 bases and the J gene lost 5 bases, with 17 bases spanning the gap. In germline, CDR1 is SNHLY, CDR2 FYNNEI.

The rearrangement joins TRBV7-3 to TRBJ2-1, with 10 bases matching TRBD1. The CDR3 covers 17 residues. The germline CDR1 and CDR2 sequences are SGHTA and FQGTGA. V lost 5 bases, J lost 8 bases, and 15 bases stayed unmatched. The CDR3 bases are TGTGCCAGCAGCACGACCCCCGGGACAGGGGTCCGGGATGAGCAGTTCTTC. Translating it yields CASSTTPGTGVRDEQFF.

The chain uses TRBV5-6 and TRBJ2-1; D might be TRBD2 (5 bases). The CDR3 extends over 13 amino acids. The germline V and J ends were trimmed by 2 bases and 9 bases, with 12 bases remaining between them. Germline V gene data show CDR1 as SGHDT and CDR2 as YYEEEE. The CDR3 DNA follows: TGTGCCAGCAGCTTAGGACTCTTTGGTGAGCAGTTCTTC. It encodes CASSLGLFGEQFF.

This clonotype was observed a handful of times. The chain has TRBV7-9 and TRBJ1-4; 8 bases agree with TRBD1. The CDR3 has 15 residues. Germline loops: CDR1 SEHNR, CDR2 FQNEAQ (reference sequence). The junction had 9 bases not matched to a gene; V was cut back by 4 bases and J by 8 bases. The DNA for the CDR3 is TGTGCCAGCAGCTGGCGGGGACAGGAGGGAGAAAAACTGTTTTTT. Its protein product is CASSWRGQEGEKLFF.

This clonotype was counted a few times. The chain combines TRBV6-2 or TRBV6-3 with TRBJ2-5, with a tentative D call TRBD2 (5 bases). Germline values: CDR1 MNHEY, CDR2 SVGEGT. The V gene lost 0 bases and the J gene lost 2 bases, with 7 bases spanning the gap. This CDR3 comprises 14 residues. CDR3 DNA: TGTGCCAGCAGTTACTCCCCGGGGCAAGAGACCCAGTACTTC. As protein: CASSYSPGQETQYF.

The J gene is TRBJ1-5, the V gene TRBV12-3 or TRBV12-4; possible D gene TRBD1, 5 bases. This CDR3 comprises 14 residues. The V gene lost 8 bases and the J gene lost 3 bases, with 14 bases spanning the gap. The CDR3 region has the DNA TGTGCCAGCGGGGACTCGTCCCCCAATCAGCCCCAGCATTTT. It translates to CASGDSSPNQPQHF.